This entry features one TCR beta chain sequence. Trimming cost V 4 bases and J 4 bases, with 30 bases left between them. Germline CDR1 is SGHDT and CDR2 is YYEEEE. The CDR3 runs to 19 residues. How the authors handled the data: It was from reference gene primer amplification that nucleated cell counts were estimated. Method: immunoSEQ multiplex PCR; TCRdb's copy keeps in-frame clones and lacks some. V, J and clone size derive from that table, while D and trimming were established from the DNA sequence. The sample has tens of thousands of clones, about 86% seen once. These data originate in a study of blood T cell repertoires in COVID-19. Study in general: The United States, Italy and Spain provided the acute and convalescent COVID-19 samples. PBMCs, B-cell-depleted T cells, or T cells were the source of the cDNA or gDNA that made up the material.

The sequence derives from a woman older than 75 with acute or convalescent COVID-19. The V and J genes are TRBV5-6 and TRBJ2-7; the D gene is possibly TRBD1 (6 bases). Sequencing was performed on peripheral blood. The CDR3 region is CASSLDGTRGRIITYEQYF. The CDR3 DNA reads TGTGCCAGCAGCCTGGACGGGACAAGGGGTAGGATTATAACTTACGAGCAGTACTTC.